These T cell receptor beta chains were read from a single sample in a study of graft-versus-host responses after intestinal transplantation. The method was immunoSEQ multiplex PCR; TCRdb's version includes in-frame clones alone and lacks a portion of them. Of fewer than 30,000 clones in the sample, about 92% are singletons; the top ten hold 0.72%. This sample comprised PBMCs, obtained roughly 68 days after intestinal transplant. The receptors were sampled from a human patient who received an intestinal transplant, so some T cells may come from the graft donor. CDR3s include the opening cysteine and the closing phenylalanine or tryptophan. A D gene is named only where the DNA matches it firmly.

V: TRBV18
J: TRBJ1-1
length: 13
D: TRBD1
CDR3: CASSPDRATQAFF

V: TRBV2
J: TRBJ1-5
length: 13
D: TRBD1
CDR3: CASSSPGGQPQHF

V: TRBV7-8
J: TRBJ2-7
length: 15
D: NA
CDR3: CASSLASGASYEQYF

V: TRBV28
J: TRBJ1-6
length: 17
D: NA
CDR3: CASIGGLGSGHNSPLHF

V: TRBV11-2
J: TRBJ2-7
length: 13
D: NA
CDR3: CASSSAATYEQYF

V: TRBV2
J: TRBJ2-7
length: 14
D: NA
CDR3: CASSESAGSYEQYF

V: TRBV7-9
J: TRBJ1-3
length: 16
D: TRBD1
CDR3: CASRRRGTGSGNTIYF

V: TRBV11-3
J: TRBJ1-1
length: 11
D: NA
CDR3: CASSFGPEAFF

V: TRBV5-4
J: TRBJ2-7
length: 15
D: NA
CDR3: CASSFGAGSSYEQYF

V: TRBV2
J: TRBJ2-5
length: 18
D: TRBD2
CDR3: CASTPRGATSGLQETQYF

V: TRBV13
J: TRBJ1-3
length: 16
D: NA
CDR3: CASSEQGPNSGNTIYF

V: TRBV30
J: TRBJ1-4
length: 13
D: NA
CDR3: CAWSVLLNEKLFF

V: TRBV21-1
J: TRBJ2-1
length: 15
D: NA
CDR3: CASSRHGRASGEQFF

V: TRBV4-1
J: TRBJ1-3
length: 15
D: NA
CDR3: CAGSHRDVCGNTIYF

V: TRBV6-1
J: TRBJ1-5
length: 12
D: NA
CDR3: CASGGRNQPQHF

V: TRBV10-3
J: TRBJ1-1
length: 13
D: NA
CDR3: CAISEGGNTEAFF

V: TRBV5-8
J: TRBJ2-3
length: 16
D: TRBD2
CDR3: CASSFAAGGRTDTQYF

V: TRBV5-1
J: TRBJ1-3
length: 16
D: TRBD1
CDR3: CASSPADRVPRNTIYF

V: TRBV6-1
J: TRBJ2-7
length: 17
D: NA
CDR3: CASSEAVVAYPTYEQYF

V: TRBV21-1
J: TRBJ2-1
length: 17
D: NA
CDR3: CASSWFIATPSDNEQFF

V: TRBV19
J: TRBJ1-1
length: 13
D: NA
CDR3: CASSSQGDTEAFF

V: TRBV5-6
J: TRBJ1-2
length: 14
D: TRBD1
CDR3: CASSLAGGGYGYTF

V: TRBV4-3
J: TRBJ1-5
length: 15
D: NA
CDR3: CASSQEFVFVGPQHF

V: TRBV5-4
J: TRBJ2-1
length: 14
D: NA
CDR3: CASPNPTKYNEQFF

V: TRBV30
J: TRBJ2-7
length: 13
D: NA
CDR3: CAGTGTWGSEQYF

V: TRBV15
J: TRBJ2-7
length: 15
D: TRBD1
CDR3: CATSPDRGGVYEQYF

V: TRBV6-1
J: TRBJ1-1
length: 14
D: NA
CDR3: CASTLEGGNTEAFF

V: TRBV7-9
J: TRBJ2-7
length: 13
D: NA
CDR3: CASSARDSYEQYF

V: TRBV5-6
J: TRBJ2-3
length: 17
D: TRBD2
CDR3: CASSLPSGGGSTDTQYF

V: TRBV2
J: TRBJ1-2
length: 17
D: NA
CDR3: CASSEILQILGGDGYTF